One and the same sample provided the 21 T cell receptor beta chains below, sequenced in a study of CD8+ T cells in alopecia areata. The treatment here: oral pan-JAK inhibitor, 5-10 mg twice daily. Extraction and reverse transcription of RNA yielded cDNA as the sequencing template. Assay used: immunoSEQ multiplex PCR; TCRdb lists only in-frame clones, some missing. Of fewer than 350,000 clones in the sample, 58% were seen once. The specimen comprised CD4+ T cells sorted from blood, sampled at week 24, from a patient treated with tofacitinib. These receptor sequences come from a human donor with alopecia areata.

This sequence joins TRBV2 and TRBJ1-2; no definite D call. Per germline, CDR1 SNHLY and CDR2 FYNNEI. Trimming pared 6 bases from V and 1 base from J, leaving 9 bases between. This CDR3 comprises 13 residues. CDR3 bases: TGTGCCAGCAGCCCTGGTCATAACTATGGCTACACCTTC. Translation: CASSPGHNYGYTF.

The genes are TRBV7-9 and TRBJ1-5, with 8 bases identical to TRBD1. Per germline, CDR1 SEHNR and CDR2 FQNEAQ (reference sequence). V shed 5 bases and J 9 bases; nucleotides not matched to a gene: 12. This CDR3 has 15 residues. CDR3 bases: TGTGCCAGCAGCCAAGGGACAGGATCCCCTTTGCCCCAGCATTTT. Residues: CASSQGTGSPLPQHF.

The rearrangement joins TRBV7-9 to TRBJ2-1; D may be TRBD1 (6 bases). Looked up from germline, CDR1 is SEHNR and CDR2 is FQNEAQ (reference sequence). There are 15 residues in the CDR3. V was clipped by 3 bases and J by 6 bases, with 15 bases between them. In DNA form, the CDR3 reads TGTGCCAGCAGCTTTAGTGAGAGAGGGGGCAATGAGCAGTTCTTC. As protein: CASSFSERGGNEQFF.

The rearrangement links TRBV30 to TRBJ1-2, with D possibly being TRBD1 (6 bases). The CDR3 contains 18 residues. V dropped 0 bases and J dropped 2 bases, with 22 bases sitting between them. The germline V gene has CDR1 GTSNPN and CDR2 SVGIG (reference sequence). This CDR3 is CAWSVGRTAGAENYGYTF. The CDR3 nucleotides are TGTGCCTGGAGTGTCGGAAGGACAGCCGGCGCAGAGAACTATGGCTACACCTTC.

The J gene is TRBJ1-6, the V gene TRBV28, with D tentatively TRBD1 (6 bases). The CDR3 has 16 amino acids. Deletions cut 3 bases from V and 7 bases from J, with 16 bases between. The germline V gene encodes CDR1 MDHEN and CDR2 SYDVKM. As DNA, the CDR3 is TGTGCCAGCAGTTTGGTAATAGGGGGGGCGAATTCACCCCTCCACTTT. This gives the protein CASSLVIGGANSPLHF.

This chain joins TRBV10-3 and TRBJ2-5; TRBD2 matches at 9 bases. The CDR3 sequence is 15 residues long. Germline lookup yields CDR1 ENHRY and CDR2 SYGVKD. J gave up 2 bases and V 7 bases, and 8 bases lay outside the gene matches. The CDR3 reads CAIMGSGGAQETQYF. CDR3 nucleotides: TGTGCCATCATGGGTAGCGGGGGAGCGCAAGAGACCCAGTACTTC.

This sequence joins TRBV28 and TRBJ1-1; D might be TRBD1 (6 bases). V lost 5 bases to trimming and J lost 3 bases, with 13 bases between them. Germline loops: CDR1 MDHEN, CDR2 SYDVKM. The length of the CDR3 is 14 residues. The CDR3 bases are TGTGCCAGCAGTGACCCACAGGGTCACACTGAAGCTTTCTTT. Translated, it gives CASSDPQGHTEAFF.

V and J are TRBV29-1 and TRBJ1-6, with TRBD1 identical over 9 bases. In germline, CDR1 is SQVTM, CDR2 ANQGSEA. The CDR3 length is 13 residues. The V and J ends lost 8 bases and 7 bases, in that order; junction bases with no gene match: 6. CDR3 protein: CSIRDRANSPLHF. In DNA, the CDR3 is TGCAGCATCCGGGACAGGGCGAATTCACCCCTCCACTTT.

V is TRBV7-2 and J is TRBJ2-2; possibly TRBD2 for D (6 bases). CDR3 size: 12 residues. CDR1 is SGHTA and CDR2 is FQGNSA in the germline V gene. Trimming took 6 bases from V and 5 from J, leaving 7 bases between them. The CDR3 protein is CASREGTGELFF. CDR3 sequence (DNA): TGTGCCAGCAGGGAGGGAACCGGGGAGCTGTTTTTT. The full variable domain, completed using reference TRBV7-2 and TRBJ2-2, is GAGVSQSPSNKVTEKGKDVELRCDPISGHTALYWYRQSLGQGLEFLIYFQGNSAPDKSGLPSDRFSAERTGGSVSTLTIQRTQQEDSAVYLCASREGTGELFFGEGSRLTVL.

This clone has only a few counts. This chain uses TRBV4-3 with TRBJ1-2, with TRBD1 matching 7 bases. CDR3 length: 13 amino acids. Germline CDR1 is LGHNA and CDR2 is YSLEER. V lost 2 bases to trimming and J lost 10 bases; unmatched junction nucleotides: 7. The CDR3 region has the DNA TGCGCCAGCAGCCAACCCGGGACAGAGGCCTACACCTTC. Encoded protein: CASSQPGTEAYTF.

The chain couples TRBV5-1 to TRBJ1-5, with D unclear. The germline gives CDR1 SGHRS, CDR2 YFSETQ. The ends were cut back, 0 bases at V and 7 bases at J, with 14 bases in the middle. The CDR3 length is 15 residues. The chain's CDR3 is CASSLARAPAQPQHF. CDR3 DNA: TGCGCCAGCAGCTTGGCGAGGGCCCCAGCCCAGCCCCAGCATTTT. The complete variable domain, with remaining parts taken from reference TRBV5-1 and TRBJ1-5, reads KAGVTQTPRYLIKTRGQQVTLSCSPISGHRSVSWYQQTPGQGLQFLFEYFSETQRNKGNFPGRFSGRQFSNSRSEMNVSTLELGDSALYLCASSLARAPAQPQHFGDGTRLSIL.

This clone turned up a few times. The V call is TRBV6-5, the J call TRBJ1-4; D remains unclear. This CDR3 comprises 15 residues. The V and J ends lost 2 bases and 7 bases respectively, with 14 bases between them. CDR1 is MNHEY, CDR2 SVGAGI, per germline. DNA of the CDR3: TGTGCCAGCAGTTACCAAGGAGGGTGGGGTGAAAAACTGTTTTTT. Translation gives CASSYQGGWGEKLFF.

This rearrangement joins TRBV5-4 to TRBJ1-1; 10 positions agree with TRBD1. The CDR3 contains 16 residues. CDR1 is SGHNT and CDR2 is YYREEE in the germline V gene (reference sequence). Losses at the gene ends were 4 bases for V and 3 bases for J; bases not matched to a gene: 9. DNA of the CDR3: TGTGCCAGCAGCAGTGACAGGGGGCTGAGGGACACTGAAGCTTTCTTT. This gives the protein CASSSDRGLRDTEAFF.

This clone appeared once. The gene calls are TRBV5-6 and TRBJ2-5; 8 bases are shared with TRBD1. Trimming took 3 bases from V and 9 from J; bases not matched to a gene: 10. This CDR3 region has 14 residues. Germline V lookup: CDR1 SGHDT, CDR2 YYEEEE. CDR3 coding DNA: TGTGCCAGCAGCTCTGGACAGGGCCCGGTGGCCCAGTACTTC. Translating it yields CASSSGQGPVAQYF.

The rearrangement links TRBV6-5 to TRBJ1-6; perhaps TRBD1 as D (6 bases). This CDR3 is built from 14 residues. V lost 7 bases to trimming and J lost 8 bases, with 15 bases between them. Germline-derived CDR1 and CDR2 are MNHEY and SVGAGI. This CDR3 reads CASNIQAGDSPLHF. The CDR3 DNA follows: TGTGCCAGCAATATACAGGCAGGGGATTCACCCCTCCACTTT.

This rearrangement joins TRBV29-1 to TRBJ2-3, with 9 nucleotides matching TRBD2. The germline CDR1 and CDR2 sequences are SQVTM and ANQGSEA. The CDR3 consists of 16 residues. V trimming: 2 bases; J trimming: 0 bases; junction bases outside the gene matches: 6. DNA for the CDR3: TGCAGCGTTGAATGGGCTAGCGGGACTAGCACAGATACGCAGTATTTT. This codes for CSVEWASGTSTDTQYF.

Points on this clone: The junction departs from the called germline gene at one end, perhaps through a read error. The chain carries TRBV30 and TRBJ2-4; 10 bases align to TRBD1. The CDR3 consists of 16 residues. CDR1 GTSNPN and CDR2 SVGIG come from the germline V gene (reference sequence). The CDR3 DNA follows: TGTCCCTGGAGTGGCGGACAGGGGGGGGCGGAAAACATTCAGTACTTC. It codes for CPWSGGQGGAENIQYF.

The J gene is TRBJ1-6, the V gene TRBV30; D unclear. CDR3 length equals 14 residues. Germline V gene data show CDR1 as GTSNPN and CDR2 as SVGIG (reference sequence). Trimming removed 0 bases from V and 10 bases from J, with 13 bases in between. CDR3 bases: TGTGCCTGGAGTGTAGCCGGGCGGGGATCACCCCTCCACTTT. The encoded protein is CAWSVAGRGSPLHF.

This chain connects TRBV30 to TRBJ1-1, with 7 bases lining up with TRBD1. CDR3 length equals 13 residues. Germline CDR1 and CDR2: GTSNPN and SVGIG (reference sequence). With V trimmed by 3 bases and J by 9 bases, 10 bases remained unmatched. The CDR3 here is CAWSVQGSFQAFF. CDR3 DNA sequence: TGTGCCTGGAGCGTACAGGGGTCCTTCCAAGCTTTCTTT.

About this clone itself: Other DNA sequences of this sample code for an identical CDR3. V gene TRBV20-1 combines with J gene TRBJ2-5; possibly TRBD1 for D (6 bases). V gave up 5 bases and J gave up 3 bases, with 7 bases separating them. CDR1 is DFQATT, CDR2 SNEGSKA, per germline (reference sequence). The CDR3 consists of 11 residues. The CDR3 DNA is TGCAGTGCTTCAGGGGAAGAGACCCAGTACTTC. Encoded protein: CSASGEETQYF.

The CDR3, as DNA: TGCGCCAGCAGCCAAGACTCCGGGACCGCTCGGGGAGAGACCCAGTACTTC. It yields the protein CASSQDSGTARGETQYF. This chain joins TRBV4-3 and TRBJ2-5; D assignment may be TRBD1 or TRBD2 (5 bases each). The length of the CDR3 is 17 residues. The V gene's germline CDR1 is LGHNA and CDR2 YSLEER. V lost 0 bases to trimming and J lost 4 bases, with 18 bases between them.